These T cell receptor beta chains were read from a single sample in a study of response to subunit inactivated influenza vaccine. TCRdb independently ran MiXCR on the RT-PCR reads; one entry per CDR3 protein. The sample carries around 750,000 distinct CDR3 sequences, 21% recorded once. The input for sequencing was PBMCs from blood, taken 5 days after vaccination. These receptor sequences come from a man between 45 and 60 years old who received an inactivated influenza vaccine. CDR3s include the opening cysteine and the closing phenylalanine or tryptophan. Fields, in order: D gene, J gene, clone size, V gene, CDR3 DNA, CDR3 protein. The D gene is left open where the match is weak. Clone size is stated in some rows and not others, as once, few, many or a class when expanded.

D: NA
J: TRBJ2-1
size: few
V: TRBV12-3/TRBV12-4
DNA: TGTGCCAGCACCATAGGGCGGGGAAATGAGCAGTTCTTC
CDR3: CASTIGRGNEQFF

D: NA
J: TRBJ2-5
size: NA
V: TRBV5-1
DNA: TGCGCCAGCAGTGCCGGGAGAGAGACCCAGTACTTC
CDR3: CASSAGRETQYF

D: TRBD1
J: TRBJ2-5
size: NA
V: TRBV28
DNA: TGTGCCAGCAGTTTATCCAGGGGGCGAAAAGAGACCCAGTACTTC
CDR3: CASSLSRGRKETQYF

D: NA
J: TRBJ2-6
size: NA
V: TRBV6-2/TRBV6-3
DNA: TGTGCCAGCAGTTACTCCGCCCACAGGGATGGGGCCAACGTCCTGACTTTC
CDR3: CASSYSAHRDGANVLTF

D: NA
J: TRBJ2-1
size: few
V: TRBV12-3/TRBV12-4
DNA: TGTGCCAGCAGTTTAGCCAGGGCTAGCTACAATGAGCAGTTCTTC
CDR3: CASSLARASYNEQFF

D: NA
J: TRBJ1-1
size: NA
V: TRBV7-8
DNA: TGTGCCAGCAGCCCTGGACCGCGGTCGGTGGGGAACACTGAAGCTTTCTTT
CDR3: CASSPGPRSVGNTEAFF

D: NA
J: TRBJ2-3
size: NA
V: TRBV12-3/TRBV12-4
DNA: TGTGCCAGCAGTTTAGGGGCGGGACCTACAGATACGCAGTATTTT
CDR3: CASSLGAGPTDTQYF

D: NA
J: TRBJ2-7
size: few
V: TRBV24-1
DNA: TGTGCCACCAGTGATTTCGGTGAGCAGTACTTC
CDR3: CATSDFGEQYF

D: NA
J: TRBJ1-6
size: NA
V: TRBV7-2
DNA: TGTGCCAGCTTGGAGGGCGGGTGGACTTCACCCCTCCACTTT
CDR3: CASLEGGWTSPLHF

D: NA
J: TRBJ2-6
size: few
V: TRBV7-2
DNA: TGTGCCAGCAGCAATAGCCGTGGGGCCAACGTCCTGACTTTC
CDR3: CASSNSRGANVLTF

D: TRBD2
J: TRBJ2-2
size: NA
V: TRBV10-3
DNA: TGTGCCATCAGTGAGGTAGCGGGTGGGAACACCGGGGAGCTGTTTTTT
CDR3: CAISEVAGGNTGELFF

D: NA
J: TRBJ2-1
size: few
V: TRBV10-3
DNA: TGTGCCATCAGTGAGTCCCCTGCGCACAATGAGCAGTTCTTC
CDR3: CAISESPAHNEQFF

D: NA
J: TRBJ1-5
size: NA
V: TRBV20-1
DNA: TGCAGTGCTAGAGATGCGGGGTTCAATCAGCCCCAGCATTTT
CDR3: CSARDAGFNQPQHF

D: NA
J: TRBJ2-7
size: NA
V: TRBV28
DNA: TGTGCCAGCAGTAAGTCTTGGGGGACGGATGCCTACGAGCAGTACTTC
CDR3: CASSKSWGTDAYEQYF

D: TRBD1
J: TRBJ2-1
size: few
V: TRBV25-1
DNA: TGTGCCAGCAGTGTTCCCCTCCTTGGGACAGGGCATGAGCAGTTCTTC
CDR3: CASSVPLLGTGHEQFF

D: NA
J: TRBJ2-7
size: many
V: TRBV5-1
DNA: TGCGCCAGCAGCTTGGACCCACTGGGTACCTACGAGCAGTACTTC
CDR3: CASSLDPLGTYEQYF

D: TRBD2
J: TRBJ2-1
size: few
V: TRBV4-3
DNA: TGCGCCAGCAGCCAAGATGCGGTAGCGGGGGCGGGTGTCTATGAGCAGTTCTTC
CDR3: CASSQDAVAGAGVYEQFF

D: NA
J: TRBJ2-1
size: NA
V: TRBV9
DNA: TGTGCCAGCAGCGTAGTATCCCTAGCGGAGCAGTTCTTC
CDR3: CASSVVSLAEQFF

D: TRBD2
J: TRBJ2-3
size: few
V: TRBV7-9
DNA: TGTGCCAGCAGCTTATTATCGGGAGGCGGCACAGATACGCAGTATTTT
CDR3: CASSLLSGGGTDTQYF

D: NA
J: TRBJ2-3
size: NA
V: TRBV5-4
DNA: TGTGCCAGCAGCCGCAGGACACTTAGCACAGATACGCAGTATTTT
CDR3: CASSRRTLSTDTQYF

D: NA
J: TRBJ2-3
size: NA
V: TRBV9
DNA: TGTGCCAGCAGCCCCGGTCCCCATACAGATACGCAGTATTTT
CDR3: CASSPGPHTDTQYF